Each of the 16 T cell receptor beta chains below was sequenced from the same sample in a study of T cell responses to AZD1222 COVID-19 vaccine. The assay was immunoSEQ multiplex PCR, and TCRdb's table has in-frame clones only and misses some. The sample shows around 120,000 clones, 85% to 90% of them seen only once. Material: peripheral blood, obtained on day 0 of AZD1222 vaccination. The receptors stem from an adult in good health.

The gene calls are TRBV6-5 and TRBJ1-2, with TRBD1 matching 9 bases. CDR1 and CDR2 (germline): MNHEY, SVGAGI. The CDR3 consists of 15 residues. V lost 5 bases to trimming and J lost 4 bases; unmatched junction nucleotides: 8. The CDR3 here is CASSPPPGQGYGYTF. The CDR3 DNA follows: TGTGCCAGCAGTCCTCCCCCGGGACAGGGCTATGGCTACACCTTC.

CDR3 region: CASSLQETQYF. The CDR3 DNA is TGTGCCAGCAGCCTTCAAGAGACCCAGTACTTC. The chain links TRBV5-7 to TRBJ2-5; the D is unclear. TRBV5-7 is placed among ORFs of uncertain function. This CDR3 is built from 11 residues. V was pared by 4 bases and J by 2 bases, with 3 bases between.

This chain links TRBV7-8 with TRBJ2-1, with D uncertain. This CDR3 is built from 11 residues. V lost 5 bases, J lost 7 bases, and 6 bases lay in between. Per the germline V gene, CDR1 is SGHVS and CDR2 is FQNEAQ. The CDR3 coding sequence is TGTGCCAGCAGCCTTTTGAATGAGCAGTTCTTC. It translates to CASSLLNEQFF.

The chain links TRBV9 to TRBJ1-1, with D unresolved. V gave up 4 bases and J gave up 0 bases, with 10 bases separating them. CDR1 and CDR2 (germline): SGDLS, YYNGEE. This CDR3 spans 14 amino acids. DNA for the CDR3: TGTGCCAGCAGCAAAGGACGGGTGAACACTGAAGCTTTCTTT. It translates to CASSKGRVNTEAFF.

This chain joins TRBV19 and TRBJ1-5; no reliable D call. CDR1 LNHDA and CDR2 SQIVND come from the germline V gene (reference sequence). Trimming took off 5 bases at V and 4 bases at J, with 6 bases between the two ends. This CDR3 is built from 12 residues. CDR3 region: CASSGKNQPQHF. CDR3 coding DNA: TGTGCCAGTAGTGGGAAAAATCAGCCCCAGCATTTT.

This clone was recorded only once. The chain combines TRBV20-1 with TRBJ2-4; D not certain. The CDR3 is made up of 13 amino acids. CDR1 and CDR2 (germline): DFQATT, SNEGSKA (reference sequence). Trimming left V 3 bases short and J 0 bases short, with 6 bases between. Here the CDR3 reads CSASWLAKNIQYF. CDR3 sequence (DNA): TGCAGTGCTAGTTGGCTAGCCAAAAACATTCAGTACTTC.

This chain links TRBV19 with TRBJ2-1; D may be TRBD1 or TRBD2 (5 bases each). Germline V CDR1 and CDR2: LNHDA, SQIVND (reference sequence). This CDR3 spans 15 amino acids. The V end lost 1 base, the J end lost 2 bases, and 9 bases lay between the germline ends. The CDR3 reads CASSIGGSTYNEQFF. In DNA, the CDR3 is TGTGCCAGTAGTATAGGGGGGAGTACCTACAATGAGCAGTTCTTC.

The V gene is TRBV7-2, the J gene TRBJ1-6, with TRBD1 as a possible D gene (5 bases). The length of the CDR3 is 17 residues. Germline lookup yields CDR1 SGHTA and CDR2 FQGNSA. Trimming cost V 6 bases and J 10 bases, with 25 bases left between them. The CDR3 DNA reads as TGTGCCAGCAGGCCTAGACCCGGGACCTCTGGTTGGTCACCCCTCCACTTT. Protein sequence: CASRPRPGTSGWSPLHF.

The chain uses TRBV25-1 and TRBJ1-2; D not resolved. CDR3 length equals 13 residues. From germline, CDR1 is MGHDK and CDR2 SYGVNS. The germline V and J ends were trimmed by 2 bases and 6 bases, with 10 bases remaining between them. CDR3 residues: CASSELGSDGYTF. CDR3 bases: TGTGCCAGCAGTGAACTAGGTTCGGATGGCTACACCTTC.

The rearrangement joins TRBV11-2 to TRBJ2-5; D possibly corresponds to TRBD1 (6 bases). Trimming left V 1 base short and J 1 base short, with 7 bases between. Per the germline V gene, CDR1 is SGHAT and CDR2 is FQNNGV. The CDR3 has 14 residues. CDR3 DNA: TGTGCCAGCAGCTTAGTCAGGGGCCAAGAGACCCAGTACTTC. It encodes CASSLVRGQETQYF.

V usage is TRBV11-2 and J usage is TRBJ1-3; no clear D. V was trimmed by 5 bases and J by 1 base, leaving 9 bases between them. The CDR3 length is 14 residues. CDR1 and CDR2 from the germline V gene are SGHAT and FQNNGV. The CDR3 protein is CASSPWDSGNTIYF. Written as DNA, the CDR3 is TGTGCCAGCAGCCCTTGGGATTCTGGAAACACCATATATTTT.

The table lists this clone with a few counts. The genes are TRBV6-4 and TRBJ1-6, with D possibly matching TRBD1 (6 bases). The CDR3 has 15 residues. Trimming took 3 bases from V and 5 from J, leaving 11 bases between them. Germline lookup yields CDR1 MRHNA and CDR2 SNTAGT. Written as DNA, the CDR3 is TGTGCCAGCAGTGAACAGGGAGTGGATAATTCACCCCTCCACTTT. It specifies CASSEQGVDNSPLHF.

The chain has TRBV6-5 and TRBJ1-3, with 7 bases lining up with TRBD1. With V trimmed by 4 bases and J by 4 bases, 4 bases remained unmatched. Per germline, CDR1 MNHEY and CDR2 SVGAGI. The CDR3 runs to 14 residues. This CDR3 is CASSFPGQGNTIYF. CDR3 in DNA: TGTGCCAGCAGTTTCCCGGGACAGGGAAACACCATATATTTT.

V and J are TRBV9 and TRBJ2-2; TRBD1 aligns across 7 bases. CDR1 and CDR2 from the germline V gene are SGDLS and YYNGEE. The CDR3 has 15 amino acids. Trimming took 8 bases from V and 2 from J; bases not matched to a gene: 9. The CDR3 DNA sequence: TGTGCCAGTGATGCACAGGGGCTCAACACCGGGGAGCTGTTTTTT. Amino acids: CASDAQGLNTGELFF.

V gene TRBV2 combines with J gene TRBJ2-1; no reliable D call. The CDR3 is made up of 14 amino acids. Trimming removed 4 bases at V and 6 bases at J, with 13 bases between. Germline lookup yields CDR1 SNHLY and CDR2 FYNNEI. Here the CDR3 reads CASSVGRTANEQFF. DNA of the CDR3: TGTGCCAGCAGTGTTGGTCGGACCGCCAATGAGCAGTTCTTC.

The chain couples TRBV27 to TRBJ2-7; 8 nucleotides agree with TRBD2. Germline V gene data show CDR1 as MNHEY and CDR2 as SMNVEV (reference sequence). The trim removed 6 bases at V and 6 bases at J, leaving 7 bases unmatched. The CDR3 covers 13 residues. The CDR3 DNA follows: TGTGCCAGCAGACCGGGACTAGTTGTCGAGCAGTACTTC. Translated: CASRPGLVVEQYF.